The T cell receptor (beta chain) described here comes from a study of blood T cell repertoires in COVID-19. The assay was immunoSEQ multiplex PCR, and TCRdb's table has in-frame clones only and misses some. There are under 200,000 clones in the sample; about 85% occur only once, and about 22% lies in the top ten. The TCR was taken from a man between 60 and 70 years old with active or convalescent COVID-19. Sequenced sample: peripheral blood.

The CDR3 sequence: CATSTKGDHYEQYF. The CDR3 DNA reads TGTGCCACATCCACGAAGGGGGATCACTACGAGCAGTACTTC. The chain combines TRBV19 with TRBJ2-7, with TRBD1 as a possible D gene (6 bases). The CDR3 is 14 amino acids. CDR1 and CDR2 from the germline V gene are LNHDA and SQIVND (reference sequence). V lost 10 bases and J lost 3, with 19 bases in between.